The rows below give T cell receptor beta chains drawn from one sample of a study of T cells after yellow fever vaccination. One entry per CDR3 protein results from TCRdb running MiXCR on the 5' RACE reads. Of about 360,000 distinct CDR3 sequences in the sample, roughly 6.2% were seen once. The specimen was PBMCs, collected 5 days after the yellow fever booster vaccination. The receptors come from a man aged 25 to 40 who received the YFV17D yellow fever vaccine. Each CDR3 is given with its conserved first and last residue. D genes are given only for firm matches. Not every row has a clone size; where given, it reads once, few, many or a size class.

CDR3: CASSEPKTSYNEQFF
DNA: TGTGCCAGCAGTGAGCCGAAGACTTCCTACAATGAGCAGTTCTTC
D: NA
J: TRBJ2-1
V: TRBV7-9
size: few

CDR3: CASKGHRERGTGELFF
DNA: TGCGCCAGCAAGGGTCACCGGGAGAGAGGCACCGGGGAGCTGTTTTTT
D: NA
J: TRBJ2-2
V: TRBV5-1
size: many

CDR3: CASSDGHSRRDTQYF
DNA: TGTGCCAGCAGCGATGGACACTCCCGCCGGGATACGCAGTATTTT
D: NA
J: TRBJ2-3
V: TRBV7-2
size: NA

CDR3: CASSSTNWRANTGELFF
DNA: TGTGCCAGCAGCTCAACTAATTGGCGGGCTAACACCGGGGAGCTGTTTTTT
D: NA
J: TRBJ2-2
V: TRBV7-2
size: NA

CDR3: CSVVPPGKRNEQFF
DNA: TGCAGCGTTGTCCCCCCCGGGAAACGCAATGAGCAGTTCTTC
D: NA
J: TRBJ2-1
V: TRBV29-1
size: NA

CDR3: CASMLTGNTEAFF
DNA: TGCGCCAGCATGTTGACGGGGAACACTGAAGCTTTCTTT
D: NA
J: TRBJ1-1
V: TRBV5-1
size: few

CDR3: CASKIWTADQPQHF
DNA: TGTGCCAGCAAAATATGGACTGCCGATCAGCCCCAGCATTTT
D: NA
J: TRBJ1-5
V: TRBV12-3/TRBV12-4
size: NA

CDR3: CSASQKYNEQFF
DNA: TGCAGTGCTAGCCAGAAATACAATGAGCAGTTCTTC
D: NA
J: TRBJ2-1
V: TRBV20-1
size: many

CDR3: CASGLVASSTDTQYF
DNA: TGTGCTAGTGGTTTGGTAGCGTCATCCACAGATACGCAGTATTTT
D: NA
J: TRBJ2-3
V: TRBV12-5
size: many

CDR3: CASSEASQETQYF
DNA: TGTGCCAGCAGCGAAGCTAGCCAAGAGACCCAGTACTTC
D: NA
J: TRBJ2-5
V: TRBV7-2
size: many

CDR3: CASSPGKFNEQFF
DNA: TGTGCCAGCTCACCAGGGAAATTCAATGAGCAGTTCTTC
D: NA
J: TRBJ2-1
V: TRBV18
size: many

CDR3: CASSSLLGQETQYF
DNA: TGTGCCAGCAGCTCGCTTCTCGGGCAAGAGACCCAGTACTTC
D: NA
J: TRBJ2-5
V: TRBV7-2
size: few

CDR3: CASSLLAGYQQFF
DNA: TGTGCCAGCAGTTTACTAGCGGGATATCAGCAGTTCTTC
D: TRBD2
J: TRBJ2-1
V: TRBV27
size: few

CDR3: CASSGGTSRINTDTQYF
DNA: TGTGCCAGCAGCGGCGGGACTAGCAGAATCAACACAGATACGCAGTATTTT
D: TRBD2
J: TRBJ2-3
V: TRBV5-4
size: NA

CDR3: CASSLAPGIWGETQYF
DNA: TGCGCCAGCAGCTTGGCCCCAGGGATTTGGGGGGAGACCCAGTACTTC
D: NA
J: TRBJ2-5
V: TRBV5-1
size: many

CDR3: CASSRTGTGASLLYNEQFF
DNA: TGTGCCAGCAGCCGGACCGGGACAGGTGCGTCACTGCTCTACAATGAGCAGTTCTTC
D: TRBD1
J: TRBJ2-1
V: TRBV3-1
size: NA

CDR3: CSVGGATNEKLFF
DNA: TGCAGCGTTGGGGGGGCTACTAATGAAAAACTGTTTTTT
D: NA
J: TRBJ1-4
V: TRBV29-1
size: many

CDR3: CASSYSRGTDEKLFF
DNA: TGTGCCAGCAGTTACTCACGAGGTACCGATGAAAAACTGTTTTTT
D: NA
J: TRBJ1-4
V: TRBV6-5
size: many

CDR3: CASSLRNRGTYNEQFF
DNA: TGTGCCAGCAGCTTACGGAACAGGGGGACCTACAATGAGCAGTTCTTC
D: TRBD1
J: TRBJ2-1
V: TRBV7-8
size: many

CDR3: CSAGRTSGYGEQFF
DNA: TGCAGTGCTGGAAGGACTAGCGGGTACGGTGAGCAGTTCTTC
D: TRBD2
J: TRBJ2-1
V: TRBV20-1
size: few

CDR3: CASSPPGREQYF
DNA: TGTGCCAGCAGCCCCCCTGGCCGGGAGCAGTACTTC
D: NA
J: TRBJ2-7
V: TRBV9
size: many

CDR3: CASSVRYQETQYF
DNA: TGTGCCAGCAGCGTACGGTATCAGGAGACCCAGTACTTC
D: NA
J: TRBJ2-5
V: TRBV9
size: NA

CDR3: CASSQGMQGGETQYF
DNA: TGTGCCAGCAGCCAAGGGATGCAGGGGGGAGAGACCCAGTACTTC
D: NA
J: TRBJ2-5
V: TRBV3-1
size: many

CDR3: CASSLRATASYEQYF
DNA: TGCGCCAGCAGCCTGAGAGCCACTGCCTCCTACGAGCAGTACTTC
D: NA
J: TRBJ2-7
V: TRBV4-3
size: NA

CDR3: CASSFGTPGELFF
DNA: TGTGCCAGCAGCTTTGGGACGCCCGGGGAGCTGTTTTTT
D: NA
J: TRBJ2-2
V: TRBV7-6
size: many

CDR3: CSARRVSYEQYF
DNA: TGCAGTGCTAGGCGGGTCTCCTACGAGCAGTACTTC
D: NA
J: TRBJ2-7
V: TRBV20-1
size: NA

CDR3: CASSPGFSSYNEQFF
DNA: TGTGCCAGCAGCCCGGGGTTCAGCTCCTACAATGAGCAGTTCTTC
D: NA
J: TRBJ2-1
V: TRBV4-2
size: once

CDR3: CSASWELAQETQYF
DNA: TGCAGTGCCAGCTGGGAACTAGCTCAAGAGACCCAGTACTTC
D: NA
J: TRBJ2-5
V: TRBV20-1
size: many

CDR3: CASSLLRRPDSPLHF
DNA: TGTGCCAGCAGCTTGCTCAGGCGGCCAGATTCACCCCTCCACTTT
D: NA
J: TRBJ1-6
V: TRBV7-2
size: few

CDR3: CASSYLTSGKQGETQYF
DNA: TGTGCCAGCAGTTACCTTACTAGCGGGAAGCAGGGGGAGACCCAGTACTTC
D: TRBD2
J: TRBJ2-5
V: TRBV6-5
size: NA

CDR3: CASSLNGRVDTGELFF
DNA: TGCGCCAGCAGCTTGAATGGTAGGGTGGACACCGGGGAGCTGTTTTTT
D: NA
J: TRBJ2-2
V: TRBV5-1
size: NA

CDR3: CAWQRDPKRGTEAFF
DNA: TGTGCCTGGCAGAGGGACCCGAAAAGGGGCACTGAAGCTTTCTTT
D: NA
J: TRBJ1-1
V: TRBV30
size: few

CDR3: CASSFNRNTEAFF
DNA: TGTGCCAGCAGTTTTAACAGAAACACTGAAGCTTTCTTT
D: NA
J: TRBJ1-1
V: TRBV12-3/TRBV12-4
size: few

CDR3: CASRGQARNEQFF
DNA: TGTGCCAGCCGGGGGCAGGCCCGCAATGAGCAGTTCTTC
D: NA
J: TRBJ2-1
V: TRBV6-1
size: NA

CDR3: CASSRDSYNEQFF
DNA: TGTGCCAGCAGCCGGGACAGCTACAATGAGCAGTTCTTC
D: TRBD1
J: TRBJ2-1
V: TRBV9
size: many

CDR3: CASSQESRQGNTGELFF
DNA: TGTGCCAGCAGCCAAGAATCGCGACAGGGGAACACCGGGGAGCTGTTTTTT
D: TRBD1
J: TRBJ2-2
V: TRBV4-2
size: many

CDR3: CSAPQWGAGTEAFF
DNA: TGCAGTGCGCCTCAATGGGGGGCGGGCACTGAAGCTTTCTTT
D: NA
J: TRBJ1-1
V: TRBV20-1
size: NA

CDR3: CASSQPRRLAANTGELFF
DNA: TGCGCCAGCAGCCAACCCAGGCGGCTAGCGGCGAACACCGGGGAGCTGTTTTTT
D: TRBD2
J: TRBJ2-2
V: TRBV4-3
size: NA

CDR3: CASSLRREGRNEQFF
DNA: TGTGCCAGCAGCTTAAGGCGGGAGGGCCGGAATGAGCAGTTCTTC
D: TRBD2
J: TRBJ2-1
V: TRBV7-3
size: many

CDR3: CASSQVDKRETQYF
DNA: TGTGCCAGCAGCCAAGTTGATAAAAGAGAGACCCAGTACTTC
D: NA
J: TRBJ2-5
V: TRBV3-1
size: many

CDR3: CASSLAGAEVADTQYF
DNA: TGTGCCAGCAGTTTAGCGGGGGCTGAGGTTGCAGATACGCAGTATTTT
D: NA
J: TRBJ2-3
V: TRBV28
size: many

CDR3: CASSLTSGEITDTQYF
DNA: TGTGCCAGCAGCTTGACTAGCGGAGAAATAACAGATACGCAGTATTTT
D: TRBD2
J: TRBJ2-3
V: TRBV5-4
size: many

CDR3: CASSLGGVGIGETQYF
DNA: TGCGCCAGCAGCCTAGGCGGAGTGGGGATCGGAGAGACCCAGTACTTC
D: NA
J: TRBJ2-5
V: TRBV5-1
size: many

CDR3: CASRLAGFLNEQFF
DNA: TGTGCCAGCAGGTTAGCGGGTTTTCTCAATGAGCAGTTCTTC
D: TRBD2
J: TRBJ2-1
V: TRBV7-2
size: NA

CDR3: CASSAGTSSGNEQFF
DNA: TGTGCCAGCAGCGCAGGGACTAGCTCTGGCAATGAGCAGTTCTTC
D: TRBD2
J: TRBJ2-1
V: TRBV25-1
size: NA

CDR3: CASSLTGTSAEGMNEQFF
DNA: TGTGCCAGCAGCTTAACGGGGACTAGCGCCGAGGGTATGAATGAGCAGTTCTTC
D: TRBD2
J: TRBJ2-1
V: TRBV7-3
size: few

CDR3: CASSLEGRGLTEAFF
DNA: TGTGCCAGCAGCTTAGAGGGTCGGGGCCTCACTGAAGCTTTCTTT
D: NA
J: TRBJ1-1
V: TRBV7-2
size: many

CDR3: CASSLQGMSNQPQHF
DNA: TGTGCCAGCAGCTTACAGGGAATGAGCAATCAGCCCCAGCATTTT
D: NA
J: TRBJ1-5
V: TRBV7-2
size: few

CDR3: CASKGNKLYNEQFF
DNA: TGTGCCAGCAAAGGTAACAAGCTCTACAATGAGCAGTTCTTC
D: NA
J: TRBJ2-1
V: TRBV6-2/TRBV6-3
size: many

CDR3: CASSLDSLAKNIQYF
DNA: TGTGCCAGCAGTTTAGACAGTTTAGCCAAAAACATTCAGTACTTC
D: NA
J: TRBJ2-4
V: TRBV12-3/TRBV12-4
size: NA

CDR3: CATSAGLAEKETQYF
DNA: TGTGCCACCAGTGCTGGACTAGCGGAGAAAGAGACCCAGTACTTC
D: TRBD2
J: TRBJ2-5
V: TRBV24-1
size: many

CDR3: CASSEVESGEQFF
DNA: TGCGCCAGCAGTGAAGTGGAGTCAGGCGAGCAGTTCTTC
D: NA
J: TRBJ2-1
V: TRBV10-1
size: few

CDR3: CAWSPSSEQFF
DNA: TGTGCCTGGAGCCCTAGCAGTGAGCAGTTCTTC
D: NA
J: TRBJ2-1
V: TRBV30
size: NA

CDR3: CASSETSGLQETQYF
DNA: TGTGCCAGCAGCGAGACTAGCGGGCTTCAAGAGACCCAGTACTTC
D: TRBD2
J: TRBJ2-5
V: TRBV7-2
size: few

CDR3: CASSLWGYGELFF
DNA: TGTGCCAGCAGTTTATGGGGATACGGGGAGCTGTTTTTT
D: NA
J: TRBJ2-2
V: TRBV28
size: many

CDR3: CSAQETRVDEQFF
DNA: TGCAGTGCCCAGGAGACACGCGTTGATGAGCAGTTCTTC
D: NA
J: TRBJ2-1
V: TRBV20-1
size: many

CDR3: CATAVGGGRGTQYF
DNA: TGTGCCACCGCTGTTGGGGGCGGGAGAGGGACCCAGTACTTC
D: NA
J: TRBJ2-5
V: TRBV12-3/TRBV12-4
size: many

CDR3: CASIEPYNEQFF
DNA: TGTGCCAGCATAGAACCGTACAATGAGCAGTTCTTC
D: NA
J: TRBJ2-1
V: TRBV2
size: NA

CDR3: CASSPPAGLAGTYNEQFF
DNA: TGTGCCAGCAGCCCTCCAGCGGGACTAGCGGGAACCTACAATGAGCAGTTCTTC
D: TRBD2
J: TRBJ2-1
V: TRBV12-3/TRBV12-4
size: few

CDR3: CASSLMTGLGETQYF
DNA: TGTGCCAGCAGTTTAATGACAGGGTTAGGAGAGACCCAGTACTTC
D: TRBD1
J: TRBJ2-5
V: TRBV27
size: few